The clone carrying this T cell receptor beta chain was seen only once. Original processing methods: Reference gene primer amplification in the assay estimated nucleated cell counts. The protocol was immunoSEQ multiplex PCR, while the TCRdb copy is restricted to in-frame clones and leaves out a portion. V and J calls and clone size follow that table, whereas D and trimming were derived from the DNA. The data show about 310,000 clones, around 89% seen once. Clinical history as reported by participants underpinned cohort assignment. This specimen comes from a study of blood T cell repertoires in COVID-19. Study information: Material from acute and convalescent COVID-19 was sourced from the United States, Italy and Spain. The cDNA or gDNA used as material had been derived from T cells, B-cell-depleted T cells, or PBMCs.

The CDR3 covers 15 residues. Looked up from germline, CDR1 is SGHTA and CDR2 is FQGTGA. The ends lost 5 bases at V and 9 bases at J; junction bases unmatched: 8. The receptor's source is a woman under 30 with acute COVID-19. The material sequenced was PBMCs or T cells enriched from blood (not recorded which). The J gene is TRBJ2-1, the V gene TRBV7-3, with 12 bases aligning to TRBD2. The CDR3 here is CASSPRLAGVTEQFF. The CDR3 DNA sequence: TGTGCCAGCAGCCCCCGACTAGCGGGAGTCACTGAGCAGTTCTTC. The full variable domain, its missing parts supplied by reference TRBV7-3 and TRBJ2-1, is GAGVSQTPSNKVTEKGKYVELRCDPISGHTALYWYRQSLGQGPEFLIYFQGTGAADDSGLPNDRFFAVRPEGSVSTLKIQRTERGDSAVYLCASSPRLAGVTEQFFGPGTRLTVL.